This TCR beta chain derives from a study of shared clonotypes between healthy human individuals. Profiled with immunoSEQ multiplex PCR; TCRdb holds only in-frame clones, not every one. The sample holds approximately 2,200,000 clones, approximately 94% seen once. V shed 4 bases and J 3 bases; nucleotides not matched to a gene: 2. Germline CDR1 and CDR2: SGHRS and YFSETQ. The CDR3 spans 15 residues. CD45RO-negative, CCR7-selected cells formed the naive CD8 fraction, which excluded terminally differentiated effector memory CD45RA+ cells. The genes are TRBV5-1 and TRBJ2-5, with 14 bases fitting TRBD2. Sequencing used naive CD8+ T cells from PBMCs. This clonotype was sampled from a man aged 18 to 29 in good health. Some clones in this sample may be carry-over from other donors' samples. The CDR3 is CASSPGLAGEETQYF. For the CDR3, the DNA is TGCGCCAGCAGCCCGGGACTAGCGGGAGAAGAGACCCAGTACTTC.